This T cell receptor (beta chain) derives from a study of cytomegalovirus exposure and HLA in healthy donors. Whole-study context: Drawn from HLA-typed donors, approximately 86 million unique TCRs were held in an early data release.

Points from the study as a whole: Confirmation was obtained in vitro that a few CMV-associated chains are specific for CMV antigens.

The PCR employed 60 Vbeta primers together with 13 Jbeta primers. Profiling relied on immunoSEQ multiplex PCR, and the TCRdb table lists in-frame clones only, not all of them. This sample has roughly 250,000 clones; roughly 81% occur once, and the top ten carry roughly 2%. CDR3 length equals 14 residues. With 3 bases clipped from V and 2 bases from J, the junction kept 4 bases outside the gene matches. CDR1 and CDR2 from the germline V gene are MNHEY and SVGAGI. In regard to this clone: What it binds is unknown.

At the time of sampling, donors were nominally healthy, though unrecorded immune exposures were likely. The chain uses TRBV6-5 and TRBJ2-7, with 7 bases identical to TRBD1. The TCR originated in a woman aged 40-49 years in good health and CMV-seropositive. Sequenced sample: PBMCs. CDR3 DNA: TGTGCCAGCAGTTATGGACAGGAAACCTACGAGCAGTACTTC. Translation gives CASSYGQETYEQYF.